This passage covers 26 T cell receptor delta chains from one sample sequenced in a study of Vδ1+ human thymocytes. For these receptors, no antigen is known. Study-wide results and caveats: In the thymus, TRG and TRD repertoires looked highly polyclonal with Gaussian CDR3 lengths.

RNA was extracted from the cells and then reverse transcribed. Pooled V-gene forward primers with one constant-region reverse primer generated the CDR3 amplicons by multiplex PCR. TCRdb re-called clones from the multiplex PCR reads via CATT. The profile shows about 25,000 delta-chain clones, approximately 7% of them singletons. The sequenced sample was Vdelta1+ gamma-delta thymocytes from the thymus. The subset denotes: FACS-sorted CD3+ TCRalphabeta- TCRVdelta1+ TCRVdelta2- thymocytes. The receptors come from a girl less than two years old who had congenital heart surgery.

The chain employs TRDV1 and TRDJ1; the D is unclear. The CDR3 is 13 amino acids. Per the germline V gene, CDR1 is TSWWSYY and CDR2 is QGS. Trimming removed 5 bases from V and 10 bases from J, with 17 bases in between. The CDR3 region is CALGTTGLGGLIF. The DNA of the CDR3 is TGTGCTCTTGGGACTACCGGGTTGGGAGGACTCATCTTT.

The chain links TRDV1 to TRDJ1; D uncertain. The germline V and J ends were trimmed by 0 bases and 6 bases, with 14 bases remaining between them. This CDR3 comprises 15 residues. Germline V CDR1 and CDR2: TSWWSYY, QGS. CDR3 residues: CALGELVPIRYKLIF. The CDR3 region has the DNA TGTGCTCTTGGGGAACTAGTCCCGATCAGGTATAAACTCATCTTT.

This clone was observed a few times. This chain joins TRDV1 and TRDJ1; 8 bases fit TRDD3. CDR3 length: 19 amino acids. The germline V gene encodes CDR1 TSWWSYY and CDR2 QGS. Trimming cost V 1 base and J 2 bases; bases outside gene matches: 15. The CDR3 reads CALGERDYTGGPVTDKLIF. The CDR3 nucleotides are TGTGCTCTTGGGGAACGGGACTACACTGGGGGTCCAGTTACCGATAAACTCATCTTT.

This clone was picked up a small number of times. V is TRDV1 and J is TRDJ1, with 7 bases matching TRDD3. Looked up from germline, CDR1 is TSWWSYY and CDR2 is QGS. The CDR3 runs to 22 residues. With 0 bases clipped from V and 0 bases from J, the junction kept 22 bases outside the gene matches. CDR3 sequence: CALGELGNPLGVGDLYTDKLIF. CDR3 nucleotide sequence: TGTGCTCTTGGGGAACTAGGCAACCCCTTGGGGGTGGGGGACCTATACACCGATAAACTCATCTTT.

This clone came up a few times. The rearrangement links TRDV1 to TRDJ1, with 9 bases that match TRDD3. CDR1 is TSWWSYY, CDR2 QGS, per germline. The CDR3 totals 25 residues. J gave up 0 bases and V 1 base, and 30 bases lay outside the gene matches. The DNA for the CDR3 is TGTGCTCTTGGGGAACCCAACCCAAACGGGCAACTGGGGGACAAGCTCATCTTTTACACCGATAAACTCATCTTT. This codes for CALGEPNPNGQLGDKLIFYTDKLIF.

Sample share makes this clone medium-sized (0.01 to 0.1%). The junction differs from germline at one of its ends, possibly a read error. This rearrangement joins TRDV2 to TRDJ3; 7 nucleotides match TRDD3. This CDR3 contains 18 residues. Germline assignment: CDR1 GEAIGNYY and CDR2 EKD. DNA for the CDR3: TGTTCCTGTGACACCGGATACGGGAGGTCCTGGGACACCCGACAGATGTTTTTC. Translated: CSCDTGYGRSWDTRQMFF.

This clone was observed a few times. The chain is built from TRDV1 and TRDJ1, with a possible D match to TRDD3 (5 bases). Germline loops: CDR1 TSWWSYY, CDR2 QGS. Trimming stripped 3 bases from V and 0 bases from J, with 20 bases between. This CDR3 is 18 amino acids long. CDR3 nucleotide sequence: TGTGCTCTTGGGGATTTACCCGGGGAAAAAGGGGACACCGATAAACTCATCTTT. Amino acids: CALGDLPGEKGDTDKLIF.

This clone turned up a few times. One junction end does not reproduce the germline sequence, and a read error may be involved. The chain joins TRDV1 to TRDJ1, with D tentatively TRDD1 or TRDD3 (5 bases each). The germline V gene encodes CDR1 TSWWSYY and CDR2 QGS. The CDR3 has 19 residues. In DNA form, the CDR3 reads TGTGCTCTTGGGGAACGGTATACGCATCAAATAAGCTTCGGCGATAAACCCATCTTT. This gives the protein CALGERYTHQISFGDKPIF.

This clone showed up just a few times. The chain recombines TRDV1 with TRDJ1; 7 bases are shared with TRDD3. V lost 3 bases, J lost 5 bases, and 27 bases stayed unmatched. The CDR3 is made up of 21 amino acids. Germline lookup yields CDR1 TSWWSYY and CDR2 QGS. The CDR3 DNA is TGTGCTCTTGGGGATCCAGCCTTCTCAGCTTTGGGGGACATCTTTTGGGATAAACTCATCTTT. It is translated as CALGDPAFSALGDIFWDKLIF.

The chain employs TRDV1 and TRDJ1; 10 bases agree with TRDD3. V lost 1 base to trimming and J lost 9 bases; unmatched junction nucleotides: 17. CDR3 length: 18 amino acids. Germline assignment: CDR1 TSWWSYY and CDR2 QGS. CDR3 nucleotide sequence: TGTGCTCTTGGGGAACCCCGATTCCTGTACTGGGGGATTTTGGAACTCATCTTT. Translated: CALGEPRFLYWGILELIF.

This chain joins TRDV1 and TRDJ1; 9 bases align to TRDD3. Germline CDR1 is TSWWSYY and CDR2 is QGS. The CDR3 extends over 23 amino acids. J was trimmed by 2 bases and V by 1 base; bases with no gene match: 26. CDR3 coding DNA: TGTGCTCTTGGGGAACGCTCGTCGCCCGCACCTCCTAACTGGGGGACAACTACCGATAAACTCATCTTT. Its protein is CALGERSSPAPPNWGTTTDKLIF.

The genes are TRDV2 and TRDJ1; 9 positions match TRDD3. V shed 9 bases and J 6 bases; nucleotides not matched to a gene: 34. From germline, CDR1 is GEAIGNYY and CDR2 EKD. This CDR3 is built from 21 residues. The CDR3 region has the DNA TGTGCCGTCGATTACGGACCTTACCTCCCTAATTTTGGGGGATATCCGTATAAACTCATCTTT. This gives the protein CAVDYGPYLPNFGGYPYKLIF.

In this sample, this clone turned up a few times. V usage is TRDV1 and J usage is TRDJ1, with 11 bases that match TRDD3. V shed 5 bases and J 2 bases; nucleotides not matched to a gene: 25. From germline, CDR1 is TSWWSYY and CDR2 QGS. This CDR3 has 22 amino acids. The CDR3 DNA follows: TGTGCTCTTGGGTTCGAGGGACCTACGTACTGGGGGATATCGTCCGGAACCGATAAACTCATCTTT. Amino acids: CALGFEGPTYWGISSGTDKLIF.

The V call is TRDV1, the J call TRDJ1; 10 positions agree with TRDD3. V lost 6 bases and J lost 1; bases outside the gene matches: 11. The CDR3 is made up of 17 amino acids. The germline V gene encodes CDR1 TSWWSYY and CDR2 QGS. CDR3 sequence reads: CALGPTRTGGSTDKLIF. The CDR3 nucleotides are TGTGCTCTTGGTCCTACCCGTACTGGGGGATCCACCGATAAACTCATCTTT.

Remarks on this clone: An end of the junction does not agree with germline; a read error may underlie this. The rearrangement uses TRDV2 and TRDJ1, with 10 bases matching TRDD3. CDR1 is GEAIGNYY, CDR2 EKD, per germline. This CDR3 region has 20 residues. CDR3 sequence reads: CACDTEWAGGYIRVFDELIF. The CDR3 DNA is TGTGCCTGTGACACCGAATGGGCTGGGGGATATATACGCGTATTCGATGAACTCATCTTT.

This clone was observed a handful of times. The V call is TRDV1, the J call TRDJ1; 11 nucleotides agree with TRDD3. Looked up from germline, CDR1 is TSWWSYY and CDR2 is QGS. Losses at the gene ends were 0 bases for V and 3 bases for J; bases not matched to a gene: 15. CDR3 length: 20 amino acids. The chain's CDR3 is CALGELRRLPLGDTPDKLIF. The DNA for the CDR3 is TGTGCTCTTGGGGAACTACGCCGCCTTCCTCTGGGGGATACACCCGATAAACTCATCTTT.

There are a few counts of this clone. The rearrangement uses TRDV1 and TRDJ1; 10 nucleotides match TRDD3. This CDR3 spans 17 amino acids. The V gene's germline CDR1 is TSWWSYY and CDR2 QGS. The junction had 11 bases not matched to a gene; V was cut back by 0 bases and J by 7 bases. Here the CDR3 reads CALGELSYWGIMAKLIF. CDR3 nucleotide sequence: TGTGCTCTTGGGGAACTTTCGTACTGGGGGATTATGGCTAAACTCATCTTT.

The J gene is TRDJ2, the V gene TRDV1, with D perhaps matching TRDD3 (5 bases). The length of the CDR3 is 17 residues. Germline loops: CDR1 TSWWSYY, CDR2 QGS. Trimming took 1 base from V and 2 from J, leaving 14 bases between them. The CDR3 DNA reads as TGTGCTCTTGGGGAACGGACTGCTGGGAAATTGACAGCACAACTCTTCTTT. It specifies CALGERTAGKLTAQLFF.

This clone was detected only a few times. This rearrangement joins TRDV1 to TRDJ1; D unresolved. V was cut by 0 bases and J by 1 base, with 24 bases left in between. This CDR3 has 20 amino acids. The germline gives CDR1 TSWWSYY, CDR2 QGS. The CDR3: CALGELATTSVRYGTDKLIF. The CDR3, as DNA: TGTGCTCTTGGGGAACTAGCGACTACGTCCGTAAGGTATGGCACCGATAAACTCATCTTT.

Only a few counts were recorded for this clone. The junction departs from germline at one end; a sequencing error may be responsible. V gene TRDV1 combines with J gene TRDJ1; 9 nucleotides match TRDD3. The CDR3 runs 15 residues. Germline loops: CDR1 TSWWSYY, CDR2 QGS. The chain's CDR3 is CALGEWGIVTDKLIF. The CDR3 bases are TGCGCTCTTGGGGAATGGGGGATAGTCACCGATAAACTCATCTTT.

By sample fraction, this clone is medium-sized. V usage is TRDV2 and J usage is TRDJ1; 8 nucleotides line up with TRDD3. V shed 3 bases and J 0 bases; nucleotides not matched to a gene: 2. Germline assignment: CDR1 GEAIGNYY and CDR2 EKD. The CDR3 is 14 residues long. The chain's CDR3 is CACDLLGDTDKLIF. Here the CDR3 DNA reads TGTGCCTGTGACCTACTGGGGGACACCGATAAACTCATCTTT.

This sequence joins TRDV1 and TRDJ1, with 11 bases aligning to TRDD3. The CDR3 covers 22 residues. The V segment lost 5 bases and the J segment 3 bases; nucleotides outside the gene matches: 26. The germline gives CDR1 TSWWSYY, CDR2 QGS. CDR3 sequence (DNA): TGTGCTCTTGGGACTTTTTCTGCCCTGTACTGGGGGATAAGGGGGGCACCCGATAAACTCATCTTT. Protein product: CALGTFSALYWGIRGAPDKLIF.

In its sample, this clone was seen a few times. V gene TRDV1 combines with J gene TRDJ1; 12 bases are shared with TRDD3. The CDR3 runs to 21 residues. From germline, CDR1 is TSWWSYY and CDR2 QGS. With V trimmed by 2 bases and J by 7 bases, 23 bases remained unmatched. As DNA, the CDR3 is TGTGCTCTTGGGGAAGGCCCCCGCTTTTCTACTGGGGGATACAAGGAGGGTAAACTCATCTTT. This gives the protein CALGEGPRFSTGGYKEGKLIF.

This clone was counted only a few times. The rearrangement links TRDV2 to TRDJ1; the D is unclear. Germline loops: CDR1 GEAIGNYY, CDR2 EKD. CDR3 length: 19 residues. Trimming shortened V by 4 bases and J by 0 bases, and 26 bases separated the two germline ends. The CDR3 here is CACDTQRLLTEGHTDKLIF. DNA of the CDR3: TGTGCCTGTGATACGCAGAGACTTCTGACTGAGGGACACACCGATAAACTCATCTTT.

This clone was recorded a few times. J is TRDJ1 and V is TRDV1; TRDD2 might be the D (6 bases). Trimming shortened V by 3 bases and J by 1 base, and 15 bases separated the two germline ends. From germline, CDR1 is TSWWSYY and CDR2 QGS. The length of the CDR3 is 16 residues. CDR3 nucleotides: TGTGCTCTTGGGGAGCCTTTCCTAGAGTGCACCGATAAACTCATCTTT. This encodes CALGEPFLECTDKLIF.

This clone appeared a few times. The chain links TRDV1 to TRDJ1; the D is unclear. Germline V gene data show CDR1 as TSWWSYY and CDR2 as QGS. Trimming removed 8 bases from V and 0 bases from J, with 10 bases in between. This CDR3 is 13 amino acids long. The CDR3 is CALHRVNTDKLIF. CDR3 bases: TGTGCTCTTCATCGGGTCAACACCGATAAACTCATCTTT.